These T cell receptor beta chains were read from a single sample in a study of PD-L1 blockade in urothelial cancer. Clones were read by immunoSEQ multiplex PCR, and TCRdb kept only the in-frame ones, dropping some. The sample has 38,000 or so clones, approximately 85% seen once. The sequences come from PBMCs, collected around atezolizumab (anti-PD-L1) treatment. The receptors come from a man between 70 and 80 years old with urothelial cancer. CDR3s include the opening cysteine and the closing phenylalanine or tryptophan. The order of the fields is CDR3 protein, CDR3 DNA, J gene, V gene, clone size, D gene. D genes are given only for firm matches. The size of a clone is reported for some rows only, either as once, few or many, or as a class for expanded clones.

CASSVSRGTEAFF,TGTGCCAGCAGCGTGAGCAGGGGCACTGAAGCTTTCTTT,TRBJ1-1,TRBV9,-,-
CASRAGYEQYF,TGTGCCAGCAGGGCAGGCTACGAGCAGTACTTC,TRBJ2-7,TRBV2,-,-
CASSLGLGQGMNTEAFF,TGTGCCAGCAGTTTAGGCTTGGGACAGGGGATGAACACTGAAGCTTTCTTT,TRBJ1-1,TRBV27,-,TRBD1
CASSIDLGGGYYNEQFF,TGTGCCAGTAGTATAGATCTAGGGGGGGGTTACTACAATGAGCAGTTCTTC,TRBJ2-1,TRBV19,-,-
CASSPDRSSYEQYF,TGTGCCAGCAGCCCGGACAGGAGCTCCTACGAGCAGTACTTC,TRBJ2-7,TRBV5-4,-,TRBD1
CASSLTPGFETHGYTF,TGCGCCAGCAGCCTCACGCCGGGGTTTGAGACTCATGGCTACACCTTC,TRBJ1-2,TRBV4-1,-,-
CASSFASGSDEQYF,TGCGCCAGCAGCTTCGCTAGCGGGAGTGACGAGCAGTACTTC,TRBJ2-7,TRBV5-1,few,TRBD2
CASTEEAQGEKLFF,TGTGCCAGCACCGAAGAGGCCCAGGGGGAAAAACTGTTTTTT,TRBJ1-4,TRBV28,-,-
CASSLEGVRTDTQYF,TGCGCCAGCAGCTTGGAGGGAGTGAGGACAGATACGCAGTATTTT,TRBJ2-3,TRBV5-1,once,-
CASSLRLAGDYEQFF,TGTGCCAGCAGCTTGAGGCTAGCGGGTGATTATGAGCAGTTCTTC,TRBJ2-1,TRBV5-4,-,TRBD2
CSTPNNEKLFF,TGCAGTACACCCAATAATGAAAAACTGTTTTTT,TRBJ1-4,TRBV20-1,-,-
CASSSGWGDTEAFF,TGTGCCAGCAGTTCCGGCTGGGGGGACACTGAAGCTTTCTTT,TRBJ1-1,TRBV28,-,-
CASSEWAGGETQYF,TGCGCCAGCAGTGAGTGGGCAGGGGGAGAGACCCAGTACTTC,TRBJ2-5,TRBV10-1,-,TRBD1
CAWSGTSVNIQYF,TGTGCCTGGAGTGGAACTAGCGTCAACATTCAGTACTTC,TRBJ2-4,TRBV30,-,TRBD2
CASSETLAGQGKGYTF,TGTGCCAGCAGTGAAACCCTGGCGGGTCAGGGGAAAGGCTACACCTTC,TRBJ1-2,TRBV6-1,-,-
CASSPGLAGEYNEQFF,TGCGCCAGCAGCCCGGGACTAGCGGGGGAGTACAATGAGCAGTTCTTC,TRBJ2-1,TRBV4-1,-,TRBD2
CASRDGIAIQETQYF,TGTGCCAGCAGAGATGGCATTGCAATCCAAGAGACCCAGTACTTC,TRBJ2-5,TRBV5-8,-,-
CSVVGHILAGGADTQYF,TGCAGCGTTGTGGGACACATTCTAGCGGGAGGGGCGGATACGCAGTATTTT,TRBJ2-3,TRBV29-1,-,TRBD2
CASSPDPSGPGELFF,TGTGCCAGCAGCCCTGACCCCAGCGGCCCCGGGGAGCTGTTTTTT,TRBJ2-2,TRBV7-3,-,-
CASSETMNTEAFF,TGTGCCAGCTCAGAAACTATGAACACTGAAGCTTTCTTT,TRBJ1-1,TRBV18,-,-
CASSSAGALGELFF,TGTGCCAGCAGTTCAGCGGGAGCTCTCGGGGAGCTGTTTTTT,TRBJ2-2,TRBV6-5,once,TRBD2
CASSLALADEKLFF,TGTGCCAGCAGCTTAGCGCTCGCAGATGAAAAACTGTTTTTT,TRBJ1-4,TRBV7-6,-,-
CAVGAGAKTGELFF,TGTGCGGTGGGGGCGGGAGCTAAAACCGGGGAGCTGTTTTTT,TRBJ2-2,TRBV19,-,-
CASSGWQGPYGYTF,TGCGCCAGCAGCGGATGGCAGGGGCCCTATGGCTACACCTTC,TRBJ1-2,TRBV5-1,once,-
CASSPTRDRYNEQFF,TGTGCCAGCTCACCAACCCGGGACAGGTACAATGAGCAGTTCTTC,TRBJ2-1,TRBV18,-,TRBD1
CASSLHSNNQPQHF,TGTGCCAGCAGCCTTCACAGTAACAATCAGCCCCAGCATTTT,TRBJ1-5,TRBV28,-,-
CASSQLPTGHNEQFF,TGCGCCAGCAGCCAATTACCTACAGGGCACAATGAGCAGTTCTTC,TRBJ2-1,TRBV4-1,-,-
CASSPTVSGHEQYF,TGTGCCAGCTCGCCGACCGTTAGTGGGCACGAGCAGTACTTC,TRBJ2-7,TRBV18,-,-
CASSLAPGQGADTQYF,TGTGCCAGCAGCTTAGCGCCGGGACAGGGGGCAGATACGCAGTATTTT,TRBJ2-3,TRBV7-9,-,TRBD1
CASSEEGYSYEQYF,TGCGCCAGCAGTGAGGAGGGCTACTCCTACGAGCAGTACTTC,TRBJ2-7,TRBV10-1,once,-
CASSAEREVQPQHF,TGTGCCAGCAGTGCCGAAAGGGAGGTTCAGCCCCAGCATTTT,TRBJ1-5,TRBV28,once,-
CASSQRTSGRAETQYF,TGCGCCAGCAGCCAAAGGACTAGCGGGAGAGCAGAGACCCAGTACTTC,TRBJ2-5,TRBV4-1,-,TRBD2
CASSLARDEQFF,TGTGCCAGCAGCTTAGCGCGCGATGAGCAGTTCTTC,TRBJ2-1,TRBV11-2,-,-
CAWSAQITGQYF,TGTGCCTGGAGTGCCCAAATAACTGGGCAGTACTTC,TRBJ2-7,TRBV30,-,-
CASSVGLAGIYEQYF,TGTGCCAGCAGCGTAGGGCTAGCGGGAATCTACGAGCAGTACTTC,TRBJ2-7,TRBV9,-,TRBD2